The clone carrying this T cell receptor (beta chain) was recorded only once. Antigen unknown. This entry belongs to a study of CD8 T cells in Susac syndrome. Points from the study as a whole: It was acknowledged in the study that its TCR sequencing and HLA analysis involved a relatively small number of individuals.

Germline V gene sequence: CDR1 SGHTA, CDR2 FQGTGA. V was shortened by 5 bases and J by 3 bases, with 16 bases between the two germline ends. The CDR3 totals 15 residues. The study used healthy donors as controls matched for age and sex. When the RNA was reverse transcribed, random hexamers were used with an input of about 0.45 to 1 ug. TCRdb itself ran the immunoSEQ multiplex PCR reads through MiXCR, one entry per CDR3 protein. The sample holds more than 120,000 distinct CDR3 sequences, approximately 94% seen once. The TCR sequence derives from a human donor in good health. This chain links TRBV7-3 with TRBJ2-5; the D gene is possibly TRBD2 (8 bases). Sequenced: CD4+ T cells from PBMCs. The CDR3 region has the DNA TGTGCCAGCAGCCCCCGGGGGGGGACAGAAGAGACCCAGTACTTC. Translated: CASSPRGGTEETQYF.